Below are 14 T cell receptor beta chains sequenced from a single sample in a study of CD8+CD57+ T cells in acquired aplastic anemia. Using genomic DNA as the template, TCR beta VDJ and CDR3 profiling was carried out. Using its own MiXCR run on the reads, TCRdb lists one record per CDR3 protein. The sample consists of some 200,000 distinct CDR3 sequences, 34% of them appearing once. Sequencing used sorted CD4+, CD8+, or CD8+CD57+ T cells (not recorded which) from PBMCs. These receptors were collected from a human donor in good health, serving as a control.

In its sample, this clonotype was seen a few times. This chain links TRBV7-2 with TRBJ2-4, with D perhaps TRBD1 or TRBD2 (6 bases each). V gave up 0 bases and J gave up 8 bases, with 20 bases separating them. The CDR3 covers 17 residues. Germline lookup yields CDR1 SGHTA and CDR2 FQGNSA. CDR3 loop: CASSLAPGPQGRYIQYF. CDR3 bases: TGTGCCAGCAGCTTAGCCCCGGGGCCCCAGGGGAGGTACATTCAGTACTTC.

The sample holds many counts of this clonotype. The chain uses TRBV20-1 and TRBJ1-3; TRBD1 agrees at 7 bases. Germline CDR1 and CDR2: DFQATT and SNEGSKA (reference sequence). CDR3 length equals 14 residues. The V and J ends lost 5 bases and 4 bases, in that order; junction bases with no gene match: 8. CDR3 nucleotide sequence: TGCAGTGCTCCTAAACGGGACAGCGGAAACACCATATATTTT. This translates into CSAPKRDSGNTIYF.

The chain combines TRBV20-1 with TRBJ1-1; D uncertain. This CDR3 has 16 amino acids. Trimming removed 2 bases at V and 5 bases at J, with 21 bases between. Germline V gene lookup returns CDR1 DFQATT and CDR2 SNEGSKA (reference sequence). The CDR3 here is CSARPPGARLGTEAFF. The CDR3 region has the DNA TGCAGTGCTAGACCGCCGGGAGCCCGGTTGGGGACTGAAGCTTTCTTT.

With respect to this clonotype: Because the CDR3 is missing its conserved closing phenylalanine or tryptophan, this is likely a read error. The gene calls are TRBV4-1 and TRBJ2-5, with D perhaps matching TRBD1 or TRBD2 (5 bases each). There are 15 residues in the CDR3. CDR1 and CDR2 from the germline V gene are MGHRA and YSYEKL. Here the CDR3 reads CANSQPGPASGTQYL. The CDR3 DNA is TGCGCCAACAGCCAGCCGGGACCCGCGTCGGGGACCCAGTACCTC.

There are many counts of this clonotype. The chain is built from TRBV20-1 and TRBJ1-3, with D possibly TRBD1 on 5 matching bases. Germline V gene data show CDR1 as DFQATT and CDR2 as SNEGSKA (reference sequence). The CDR3 sequence is 12 residues long. Trimming removed 5 bases from V and 3 bases from J, with 8 bases in between. DNA for the CDR3: TGCAGTGCTGCAGGGTTTGGAAACACCATATATTTT. Its translation is CSAAGFGNTIYF.

In its sample, this clonotype was seen once. The V call is TRBV2, the J call TRBJ1-2; D is possibly TRBD1 (6 bases). This CDR3 has 14 amino acids. Germline V CDR1 and CDR2: SNHLY, FYNNEI. With 6 bases removed from V and 0 bases from J, the gap between germline ends came to 11 bases. CDR3 sequence (DNA): TGTGCCAGCAGCTCAGGGGCCGCTAACTATGGCTACACCTTC. It specifies CASSSGAANYGYTF.

This clonotype has at least ten counts. The chain has TRBV5-5 and TRBJ1-2; D possibly corresponds to TRBD1 (5 bases). Germline V lookup: CDR1 SGHKS, CDR2 YYEKEE (reference sequence). Trimming pared 3 bases from V and 0 bases from J, leaving 15 bases between. The CDR3 contains 16 residues. The CDR3 loop is CASSWNSQGPNYGYTF. The CDR3, as DNA: TGTGCCAGCAGCTGGAATAGCCAGGGACCTAACTATGGCTACACCTTC.

The table lists this clonotype with a few counts. J is TRBJ1-5 and V is TRBV24-1, with a possible D match to TRBD1 (5 bases). Deletions cut 6 bases from V and 3 bases from J, with 14 bases between. This CDR3 comprises 15 residues. The germline V gene encodes CDR1 KGHDR and CDR2 SFDVKD. The CDR3 DNA is TGTGCCACCAGTCTACTCGGACAACTCAATCAGCCCCAGCATTTT. Protein: CATSLLGQLNQPQHF.

The J gene is TRBJ2-2, the V gene TRBV6-2 or TRBV6-3, with TRBD2 identical over 9 bases. The junction had 10 bases not matched to a gene; V was cut back by 2 bases and J by 0 bases. The CDR3 sequence is 19 residues long. Germline CDR1 MNHEY, CDR2 SVGEGT. CDR3: CASSYRLAGTYSNTGELFF. The CDR3 bases are TGTGCCAGCAGTTACAGGCTAGCGGGGACGTACTCGAACACCGGGGAGCTGTTTTTT.

The genes are TRBV25-1 and TRBJ2-3, with 9 bases lining up with TRBD1. With 0 bases clipped from V and 3 bases from J, the junction kept 7 bases outside the gene matches. The CDR3 covers 17 residues. CDR1 MGHDK and CDR2 SYGVNS come from the germline V gene. This CDR3 is CASSEYGGGQGTDTQYF. CDR3 DNA sequence: TGTGCCAGCAGTGAATATGGGGGTGGACAGGGGACAGATACGCAGTATTTT.

This sequence joins TRBV2 and TRBJ2-1; D ambiguous. Germline assignment: CDR1 SNHLY and CDR2 FYNNEI. The ends were cut back, 2 bases at V and 7 bases at J, with 12 bases in the middle. The CDR3 consists of 14 residues. DNA for the CDR3: TGTGCCAGCAGTGAATTGTGGGTTGGTAATGAGCAGTTCTTC. This translates into CASSELWVGNEQFF.

On this clonotype itself: A much more abundant neighbour one base away suggests this may be a read error. The DNA is omitted, as the CDR3 cannot be located on it reliably, and the CDR3 follows TCRdb's listing. The CDR3 loop reads CASSSTAYGCTF. The chain is built from TRBV10-3 and TRBJ1-2; TRBD1, the table's D call, lacks a check against the DNA. In germline, CDR1 is ENHRY, CDR2 SYGVKD. 12 amino acids form the CDR3, both terminal residues included.

This clonotype was counted a few times. V is TRBV5-5 and J is TRBJ1-2; 9 bases match TRBD1. Germline V lookup: CDR1 SGHKS, CDR2 YYEKEE (reference sequence). The CDR3 sequence is 15 residues long. V trimming: 4 bases; J trimming: 4 bases; junction bases outside the gene matches: 8. CDR3 coding DNA: TGTGCCAGCAGCCTCTCCACAGGGGGCATCTATGGCTACACCTTC. This codes for CASSLSTGGIYGYTF.

This clonotype was counted many times. The chain combines TRBV5-1 with TRBJ1-3, with 8 nucleotides matching TRBD1. V lost 1 base and J lost 1; bases outside the gene matches: 1. Germline V gives CDR1 SGHRS, CDR2 YFSETQ. The CDR3 runs to 15 residues. The CDR3 nucleotides are TGCGCCAGCAGCTTGCAGGGGGCTTCTGGAAACACCATATATTTT. Its translation: CASSLQGASGNTIYF.